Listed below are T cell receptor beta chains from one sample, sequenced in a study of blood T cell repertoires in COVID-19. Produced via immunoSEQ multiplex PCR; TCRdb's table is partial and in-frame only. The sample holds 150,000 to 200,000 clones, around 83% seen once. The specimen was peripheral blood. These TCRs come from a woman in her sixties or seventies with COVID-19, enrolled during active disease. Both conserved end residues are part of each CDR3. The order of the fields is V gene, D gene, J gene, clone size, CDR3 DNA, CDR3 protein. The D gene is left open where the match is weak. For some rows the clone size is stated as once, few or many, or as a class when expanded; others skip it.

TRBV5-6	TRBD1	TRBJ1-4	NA	TGTGCCAGCAGCCCTCCCGGGACAGGCCTTAATGAAAAACTGTTTTTT	CASSPPGTGLNEKLFF
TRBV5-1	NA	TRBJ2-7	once	TGCGCCAGCAGCGTAACAGGGTCCCACGAGCAGTACTTC	CASSVTGSHEQYF
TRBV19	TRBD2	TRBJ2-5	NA	TGTGCCAGTAGTCCCCGGACTAGCGGGAGCCGGGAGACCCAGTACTTC	CASSPRTSGSRETQYF
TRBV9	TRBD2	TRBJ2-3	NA	TGTGCCAGCAGCCCGTTAGCGGGAGGAGGGGCAGATACGCAGTATTTT	CASSPLAGGGADTQYF
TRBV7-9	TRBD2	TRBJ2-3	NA	TGTGCCAGCAGTCTCGGACTAGCGGGTACAGATACGCAGTATTTT	CASSLGLAGTDTQYF
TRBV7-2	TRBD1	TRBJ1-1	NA	TGTGCCAGCAGCTTTGGACAGGGGAATGAAGCTTTCTTT	CASSFGQGNEAFF
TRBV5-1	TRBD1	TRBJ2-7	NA	TGCGCCAGCAGCTCAGCGACAGGGGCTCTAAGCGAGCAGTACTTC	CASSSATGALSEQYF
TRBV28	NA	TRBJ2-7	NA	TGTGCCAGCAGATGGGGCAGGGGACAAGCTTACGAGCAGTACTTC	CASRWGRGQAYEQYF
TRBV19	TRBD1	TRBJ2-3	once	TGTGCCACCCTCGGGACAGGGGACACAGATACGCAGTATTTT	CATLGTGDTDTQYF
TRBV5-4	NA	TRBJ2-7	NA	TGTGCCAGCAGCCCGGGGCAGGGGAAAAGCGAGCAGTACTTC	CASSPGQGKSEQYF
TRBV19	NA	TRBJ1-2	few	TGTGCCAGTGAAGACAGGCGATCTAACTATGGCTACACCTTC	CASEDRRSNYGYTF
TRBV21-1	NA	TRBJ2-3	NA	TGTGCCAGCAGCAAAACCCCCTCGCTAGCGGGGAAAAGCACAGATACGCAGTATTTT	CASSKTPSLAGKSTDTQYF
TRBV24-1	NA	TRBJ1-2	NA	TGTGCCACCAGTGTCGGCACAGCTAACTATGGCTACACCTTC	CATSVGTANYGYTF
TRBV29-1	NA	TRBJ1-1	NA	TGCAGCGTTCGGGAGATGAACACTGAAGCTTTCTTT	CSVREMNTEAFF
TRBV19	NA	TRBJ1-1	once	TGTGCCAGTAAGATCAGGACTGAAGCTTTCTTT	CASKIRTEAFF
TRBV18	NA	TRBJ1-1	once	TGTGCCAGCTCGCCGTCGGGGTCTGTCATGAACACTGAAGCTTTCTTT	CASSPSGSVMNTEAFF
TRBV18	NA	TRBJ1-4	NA	TGTGCCAGCTCACCCCAGAGGGCGATTGAAAAACTGTTTTTT	CASSPQRAIEKLFF
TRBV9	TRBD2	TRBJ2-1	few	TGTGCCAGCAGCGTAGAGGGTGCCGGGACTAGCGGGGTCAATGAGCAGTTCTTC	CASSVEGAGTSGVNEQFF
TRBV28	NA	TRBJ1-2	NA	TGTGCCAGCAGTGCTCCGATAGACTATGGCTACACCTTC	CASSAPIDYGYTF
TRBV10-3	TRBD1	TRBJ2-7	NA	TGTGCCATCAGTGAGGGGCAGGGGGCCTCCTACGAGCAGTACTTC	CAISEGQGASYEQYF
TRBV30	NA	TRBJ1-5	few	TGTGCCTGGAGTACTCAGGGTGGTCAGCCCCAGCATTTT	CAWSTQGGQPQHF
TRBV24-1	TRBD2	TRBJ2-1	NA	TGTGCCACCCGTGGACTAGCGGGAAATGAGCAGTTCTTC	CATRGLAGNEQFF
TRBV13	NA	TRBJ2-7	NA	TGTGCCAGCACGGTGGTAGGGCGGGATAGTACCTACGAGCAGTACTTC	CASTVVGRDSTYEQYF
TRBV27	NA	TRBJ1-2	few	TGTGCCAGCAGTGAACAGGGAAACTATGGCTACACCTTC	CASSEQGNYGYTF
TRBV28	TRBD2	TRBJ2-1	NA	TGTGCGACAGCCGTGGCGGGAGTAAAAAGAGATGAGCAGTTCTTC	CATAVAGVKRDEQFF
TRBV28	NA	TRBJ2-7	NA	TGTGCCATAGGAACAACGGGGTTCTACGAGCAGTACTTC	CAIGTTGFYEQYF
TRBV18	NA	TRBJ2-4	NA	TGTGCCAGCTCACAGGACAGTGACGTTCAGTACTTC	CASSQDSDVQYF
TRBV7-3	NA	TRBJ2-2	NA	TGTGCCAGCAGCTTACAGGGGTCCTCGAACACCGGGGAGCTGTTTTTT	CASSLQGSSNTGELFF
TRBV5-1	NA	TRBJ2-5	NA	TGCGCCAGCAGTATTGCCGGGGACATCCTGCAAGAGACCCAGTACTTC	CASSIAGDILQETQYF
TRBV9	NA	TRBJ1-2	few	TGTGCCAGCAGCGTAGCTATGACCTCAGGGGGCTACACCTTC	CASSVAMTSGGYTF
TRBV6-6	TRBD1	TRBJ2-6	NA	TGTGCCAGCAGCTCTTTCCGGGACAGGGGAACCTTCTCTGGGGCCAACGTCCTGACTTTC	CASSSFRDRGTFSGANVLTF
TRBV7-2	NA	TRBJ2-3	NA	TGTGCCAGCAGAAAAACAGGGATACTGGATACGCAGTATTTT	CASRKTGILDTQYF
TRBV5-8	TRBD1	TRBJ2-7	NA	TGTGCCAGCAGCTTAGAACAGGGGACCTACGAGCAGTACTTC	CASSLEQGTYEQYF
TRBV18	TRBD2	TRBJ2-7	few	TGTGCCAGCCGAACTGGGACTAGCGCTTTGTACGAGCAGTACTTC	CASRTGTSALYEQYF
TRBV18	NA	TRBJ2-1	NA	TGTGCCAGCTCACCCGGACGGGAAGAGCAGTTCTTC	CASSPGREEQFF
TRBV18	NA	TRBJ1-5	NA	TGTGCCAGCTCACCAGGGCTCAATCAGCCCCAGCATTTT	CASSPGLNQPQHF
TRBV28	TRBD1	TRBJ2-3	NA	TGTGCCAGCAGGAGGACAGGCAGCACAGATACGCAGTATTTT	CASRRTGSTDTQYF
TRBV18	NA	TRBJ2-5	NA	TGTGCCAGCTCACCAGAGGCTCGCCAGTACTTC	CASSPEARQYF
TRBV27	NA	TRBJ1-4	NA	TGTGCCAGGGGAATACAGGGAGATGAAAAACTGTTTTTT	CARGIQGDEKLFF
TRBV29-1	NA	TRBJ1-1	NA	TGCAGCGTTCCCGGCCAGGGAGGCACTGAAGCTTTCTTT	CSVPGQGGTEAFF
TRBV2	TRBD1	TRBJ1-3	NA	TGTGCCAGCACGGGGACAGGGGGCCAATTTGGAAACACCATATATTTT	CASTGTGGQFGNTIYF
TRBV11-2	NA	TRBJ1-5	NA	TGTGCCAGCAGCCCGTGGGGACGGGGGACCGCGGGCGATCAGCCCCAGCATTTT	CASSPWGRGTAGDQPQHF
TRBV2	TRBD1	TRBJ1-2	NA	TGTGCCAGCAGCCCGGACAGGGTTTATGGCTACACCTTC	CASSPDRVYGYTF
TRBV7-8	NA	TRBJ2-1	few	TGTGCCAGCAGCTTAGATGGAGGGACCATGCGAGATGAGCAGTTCTTC	CASSLDGGTMRDEQFF
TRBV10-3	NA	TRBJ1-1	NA	TGTGCCATCAGACCGAGCAAGGCGGGGGCCACTGAAGCTTTCTTT	CAIRPSKAGATEAFF
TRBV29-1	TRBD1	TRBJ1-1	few	TGCAGCGTCAGGGACAGGGGGCCGTACACTGAAGCTTTCTTT	CSVRDRGPYTEAFF
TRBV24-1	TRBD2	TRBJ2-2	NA	TGTGCCACCAGTGATTTGATAGCGGGAGGCGCCGGGGAGCTGTTTTTT	CATSDLIAGGAGELFF
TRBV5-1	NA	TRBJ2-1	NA	TGCGCCAGCAGCCCCTGGCGGCAGGGAGGATTCAATGAGCAGTTCTTC	CASSPWRQGGFNEQFF